These 27 T cell receptor beta chains came from one sample sequenced in a study of blood T cell repertoires in COVID-19. Clones were read by immunoSEQ multiplex PCR, and TCRdb kept only the in-frame ones, dropping some. This table holds about 140,000 clones, around 82% found once. Input material: PBMCs or T cells enriched from blood (not recorded which). These receptor sequences come from a man in his forties with acute COVID-19.

The V gene is TRBV6-5, the J gene TRBJ1-5; 8 bases match TRBD1. The germline V gene has CDR1 MNHEY and CDR2 SVGAGI. J gave up 2 bases and V 6 bases, and 6 bases lay outside the gene matches. The CDR3 loop spans 15 amino acids. This chain's CDR3 is CASSRTGFGNQPQHF. CDR3 nucleotides: TGTGCCAGCAGCAGGACAGGGTTCGGCAATCAGCCCCAGCATTTT.

CDR3 residues: CATSRSGQGGREKLFF. In nucleotides, the CDR3 is TGTGCCACCAGCAGATCCGGACAGGGAGGTCGCGAAAAACTGTTTTTT. This sequence joins TRBV15 and TRBJ1-4; TRBD1 aligns across 8 bases. The CDR3 covers 16 residues. The V gene's germline CDR1 is LNHNV and CDR2 YYDKDF (reference sequence). The ends lost 2 bases at V and 8 bases at J; junction bases unmatched: 10.

This chain joins TRBV2 and TRBJ1-1; 7 bases fit TRBD1. CDR1 and CDR2 (germline): SNHLY, FYNNEI. This CDR3 is 13 amino acids long. The V and J ends lost 6 bases and 5 bases, in that order; junction bases with no gene match: 6. Written as DNA, the CDR3 is TGTGCCAGCAGGAAGGGGGCCCTAACTGAAGCTTTCTTT. Protein sequence: CASRKGALTEAFF.

This clone has more than one count but fewer than ten. This rearrangement joins TRBV10-2 to TRBJ2-3; no clear D. The V and J ends lost 0 bases and 6 bases respectively, with 10 bases between them. The CDR3 length is 14 residues. CDR1 is WSHSY, CDR2 SAAADI, per germline. The DNA for the CDR3 is TGCGCCAGCAGTGAGTCGGGCACCGCTGATACGCAGTATTTT. Translating gives CASSESGTADTQYF.

This clone was counted a single time. This chain uses TRBV7-9 with TRBJ2-7, with D maybe TRBD1 (5 bases). Trimming took 1 base from V and 3 from J, leaving 10 bases between them. The V gene's germline CDR1 is SEHNR and CDR2 FQNEAQ (reference sequence). CDR3 length: 14 residues. The CDR3 bases are TGTGCCAGCAGCTTAGGTGCAGGGAACTACGAGCAGTACTTC. Its protein is CASSLGAGNYEQYF. Based on the CDR3 plus reference TRBV7-9 and TRBJ2-7, the full variable domain is DTGVSQNPRHKITKRGQNVTFRCDPISEHNRLYWYRQTLGQGPEFLTYFQNEAQLEKSRLLSDRFSAERPKGSFSTLEIQRTEQGDSAMYLCASSLGAGNYEQYFGPGTRLTVT.

The V gene is TRBV7-2, the J gene TRBJ2-7; D remains unclear. Germline assignment: CDR1 SGHTA and CDR2 FQGNSA. Trimming removed 4 bases from V and 3 bases from J, with 13 bases in between. The CDR3 loop spans 14 amino acids. CDR3 sequence: CASSSPINLYEQYF. CDR3 coding DNA: TGTGCCAGCAGCTCCCCTATAAATCTCTACGAGCAGTACTTC.

The rearrangement uses TRBV10-3 and TRBJ1-4; 8 bases match TRBD1. Germline values: CDR1 ENHRY, CDR2 SYGVKD. Germline trimming cut 6 bases from V and 5 bases from J; bases unmatched to any gene: 8. This CDR3 region has 15 residues. Here the CDR3 reads CAIREGQGPNEKLFF. DNA of the CDR3: TGTGCCATCAGGGAAGGACAGGGCCCAAATGAAAAACTGTTTTTT.

The chain recombines TRBV24-1 with TRBJ1-1; unclear D gene. Germline values: CDR1 KGHDR, CDR2 SFDVKD. This CDR3 has 13 amino acids. V lost 12 bases and J lost 0, with 13 bases in between. This chain's CDR3 is CAGRILLNTEAFF. In nucleotides, the CDR3 is TGTGCCGGGAGGATCCTTTTGAACACTGAAGCTTTCTTT.

The chain carries TRBV7-2 and TRBJ2-7; a possible D gene is TRBD2 (5 bases). V gave up 5 bases and J gave up 3 bases, with 11 bases separating them. This CDR3 has 13 residues. Germline assignment: CDR1 SGHTA and CDR2 FQGNSA. Written as DNA, the CDR3 is TGTGCCAGCAGCGTTTACCGGGACTACGAGCAGTACTTC. Translated, it gives CASSVYRDYEQYF. The variable domain in full, completed from reference TRBV7-2 and TRBJ2-7, reads GAGVSQSPSNKVTEKGKDVELRCDPISGHTALYWYRQSLGQGLEFLIYFQGNSAPDKSGLPSDRFSAERTGGSVSTLTIQRTQQEDSAVYLCASSVYRDYEQYFGPGTRLTVT.

The chain is built from TRBV30 and TRBJ1-5, with 10 bases identical to TRBD1. CDR1 is GTSNPN, CDR2 SVGIG, per germline (reference sequence). The CDR3 spans 17 residues. After removal of 3 bases from V and 0 bases from J, the junction contained 8 bases not matched to a gene. The chain's CDR3 is CAWSPGDRGHSNQPQHF. The DNA of the CDR3 is TGTGCCTGGAGCCCGGGGGACAGGGGCCATAGCAATCAGCCCCAGCATTTT.

In its sample, this clone was seen a few times. The V gene is TRBV19, the J gene TRBJ1-5, with a possible D match to TRBD1 (5 bases). Germline CDR1 and CDR2: LNHDA and SQIVND (reference sequence). The CDR3 totals 15 residues. V was trimmed by 6 bases and J by 2 bases, leaving 14 bases between them. CDR3 residues: CASSLGRAGNQPQHF. The CDR3 bases are TGTGCCAGTAGCCTGGGCAGGGCGGGCAATCAGCCCCAGCATTTT.

The V call is TRBV14, the J call TRBJ2-2; 7 bases match TRBD1. This CDR3 region has 15 residues. Germline CDR1 reads SGHDN; CDR2 reads FVKESK. Trimming removed 4 bases from V and 2 bases from J; junction bases left unmatched: 4. DNA of the CDR3: TGTGCCAGCAGCCCCTGGGACAGAAACACCGGGGAGCTGTTTTTT. Its protein product is CASSPWDRNTGELFF.

This sequence joins TRBV7-2 and TRBJ2-2, with TRBD1 matching 8 bases. Trimming took 6 bases from V and 4 from J; bases not matched to a gene: 10. The CDR3 sequence is 16 residues long. Per germline, CDR1 SGHTA and CDR2 FQGNSA. DNA for the CDR3: TGTGCCAGCAGGGGGAGAAGGACAGGGTTCACCGGGGAGCTGTTTTTT. It specifies CASRGRRTGFTGELFF. The complete variable domain, with remaining parts taken from reference TRBV7-2 and TRBJ2-2, reads GAGVSQSPSNKVTEKGKDVELRCDPISGHTALYWYRQSLGQGLEFLIYFQGNSAPDKSGLPSDRFSAERTGGSVSTLTIQRTQQEDSAVYLCASRGRRTGFTGELFFGEGSRLTVL.

CDR3 sequence reads: CASSLGLAGGEDTQYF. In nucleotides, the CDR3 is TGTGCCAGCAGCTTAGGACTAGCGGGGGGAGAGGATACCCAGTACTTC. V gene TRBV7-2 combines with J gene TRBJ2-5; 13 nucleotides align to TRBD2. CDR1 and CDR2 (germline): SGHTA, FQGNSA. V trimming: 1 base; J trimming: 8 bases; junction bases outside the gene matches: 7. This CDR3 spans 16 amino acids.

This clone occurred a few times. The V and J genes are TRBV28 and TRBJ1-6, with a possible D match to TRBD1 (5 bases). The V end lost 10 bases, the J end lost 7 bases, and 11 bases lay between the germline ends. The CDR3 has 12 residues. The germline CDR1 and CDR2 sequences are MDHEN and SYDVKM. CDR3 in DNA: TGTGCCAACCAGGGTCCAAATTCACCCCTCCACTTT. It translates to CANQGPNSPLHF.

CDR3 sequence reads: CASSQGGGREQYF. CDR3 coding DNA: TGTGCCAGCAGCCAAGGCGGGGGCCGCGAGCAGTACTTC. This chain links TRBV14 with TRBJ2-7, with a weak D call TRBD2 (7 bases). V lost 1 base and J 6 bases, leaving 10 bases between the germline ends. The CDR3 covers 13 residues. Germline loops: CDR1 SGHDN, CDR2 FVKESK.

The gene calls are TRBV14 and TRBJ2-2; TRBD1 might be the D (6 bases). Per the germline V gene, CDR1 is SGHDN and CDR2 is FVKESK. This CDR3 is built from 13 residues. Trimming cost V 6 bases and J 4 bases, with 9 bases left between them. CDR3 amino acids: CASRNRVTGELFF. CDR3 DNA: TGTGCCAGCAGGAACAGGGTCACCGGGGAGCTGTTTTTT.

The rearrangement joins TRBV18 to TRBJ2-5; TRBD1 matches 8 bases. The V segment lost 0 bases and the J segment 5 bases; nucleotides outside the gene matches: 8. Germline V CDR1 and CDR2: KGHSH, LQKENI. The CDR3 extends over 16 amino acids. The CDR3 here is CASSPPSQGASETQYF. CDR3 coding DNA: TGTGCCAGCTCACCACCCAGCCAGGGGGCGAGTGAGACCCAGTACTTC.

The chain is built from TRBV9 and TRBJ1-2; 8 nucleotides match TRBD1. V dropped 3 bases and J dropped 8; count of bases not matched to a gene: 9. The germline gives CDR1 SGDLS, CDR2 YYNGEE. CDR3 length: 14 amino acids. CDR3 sequence: CASSGLQGVSGYTF. The CDR3 DNA reads as TGTGCCAGCAGCGGATTACAGGGGGTGAGCGGCTACACCTTC. Complete variable domain (other parts from reference TRBV9 and TRBJ1-2): DSGVTQTPKHLITATGQRVTLRCSPRSGDLSVYWYQQSLDQGLQFLIQYYNGEERAKGNILERFSAQQFPDLHSELNLSSLELGDSALYFCASSGLQGVSGYTFGSGTRLTVV.

This chain uses TRBV7-2 with TRBJ2-7; 11 bases line up with TRBD2. The trim removed 3 bases at V and 2 bases at J, leaving 0 bases unmatched. This CDR3 comprises 14 residues. Germline CDR1 reads SGHTA; CDR2 reads FQGNSA. The CDR3 is CASSFSGGAYEQYF. CDR3 bases: TGTGCCAGCAGCTTTAGCGGGGGGGCCTACGAGCAGTACTTC.

The chain links TRBV3-1 (or the pseudogene TRBV3-2) to TRBJ2-5, with a weak D call TRBD2 (7 bases). Germline CDR1 reads LGHDT; CDR2 reads YNNKEL (reference sequence). This CDR3 contains 15 residues. V was clipped by 5 bases and J by 4 bases, with 17 bases between them. The CDR3 DNA sequence: TGTGCCAGCAGCGAACAGGGTAGGGAGGGAGAGACCCAGTACTTC. Translated: CASSEQGREGETQYF.

This rearrangement joins TRBV5-6 to TRBJ2-3; 9 bases map to TRBD2. After removal of 2 bases from V and 6 bases from J, the junction contained 4 bases not matched to a gene. Per germline, CDR1 SGHDT and CDR2 YYEEEE. The CDR3 sequence is 14 residues long. The CDR3 DNA reads TGTGCCAGCAGCTTCGCGGGAGGGCCGGATACGCAGTATTTT. Translation gives CASSFAGGPDTQYF.

This chain uses TRBV15 with TRBJ1-4; a weak D match, TRBD1 (6 bases). The ends were cut back, 4 bases at V and 4 bases at J, with 10 bases in the middle. Germline CDR1 reads LNHNV; CDR2 reads YYDKDF (reference sequence). This CDR3 has 14 amino acids. The CDR3 loop is CATSILQGNEKLFF. The CDR3 DNA sequence: TGTGCCACCAGCATTCTACAGGGTAATGAAAAACTGTTTTTT.

The CDR3 reads CSASPGTNYGYTF. The DNA for the CDR3 is TGCAGTGCGAGTCCCGGGACAAACTATGGCTACACCTTC. The genes are TRBV20-1 and TRBJ1-2, with a possible D match to TRBD1 (6 bases). The V end was cut by 6 bases, the J end by 2 bases, with 13 bases between. This CDR3 spans 13 amino acids. Germline V gives CDR1 DFQATT, CDR2 SNEGSKA (reference sequence).

This chain connects TRBV30 to TRBJ2-1; 14 nucleotides agree with TRBD2. Unmatched junction bases numbered 15, after V lost 6 bases and J lost 8 bases. The CDR3 consists of 17 residues. The germline V gene has CDR1 GTSNPN and CDR2 SVGIG (reference sequence). In DNA, the CDR3 is TGTGCCTGCGGGCGGGGGACTAGCGGGAGTCCAGTCTATGAGCAGTTCTTC. Its protein is CACGRGTSGSPVYEQFF.

The V gene is TRBV6-5, the J gene TRBJ1-1; D might be TRBD1 (5 bases). V lost 6 bases to trimming and J lost 0 bases, with 14 bases between them. CDR1 and CDR2 from the germline V gene are MNHEY and SVGAGI. The CDR3 covers 15 residues. The CDR3 coding sequence is TGTGCCAGCAGCACGACAGCAAATCTGAACACTGAAGCTTTCTTT. Protein sequence: CASSTTANLNTEAFF.

The gene calls are TRBV7-2 and TRBJ2-7; 10 bases fit TRBD2. V was clipped by 2 bases and J by 2 bases; unmatched bases: 6. CDR1 is SGHTA and CDR2 is FQGNSA in the germline V gene. This CDR3 spans 16 amino acids. The CDR3 protein is CASSLLSGGKAYEQYF. As DNA, the CDR3 is TGTGCCAGCAGCTTACTTAGCGGGGGGAAAGCCTACGAGCAGTACTTC.